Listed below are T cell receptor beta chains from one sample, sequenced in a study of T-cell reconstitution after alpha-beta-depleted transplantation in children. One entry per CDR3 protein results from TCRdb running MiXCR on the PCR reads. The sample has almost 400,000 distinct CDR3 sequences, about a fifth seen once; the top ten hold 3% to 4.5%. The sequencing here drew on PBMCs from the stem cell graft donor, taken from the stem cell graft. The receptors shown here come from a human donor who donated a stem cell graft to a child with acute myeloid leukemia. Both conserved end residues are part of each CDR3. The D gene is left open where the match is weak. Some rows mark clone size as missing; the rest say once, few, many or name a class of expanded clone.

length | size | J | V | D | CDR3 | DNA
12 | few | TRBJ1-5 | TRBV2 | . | CASRGDLQTQHF | TGTGCCAGCAGAGGGGATCTTCAGACCCAGCATTTT
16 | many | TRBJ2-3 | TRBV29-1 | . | CSVDPYGGGGTDTQYF | TGCAGCGTTGATCCGTATGGGGGAGGAGGTACAGATACGCAGTATTTT
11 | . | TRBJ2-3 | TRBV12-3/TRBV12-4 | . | CASPVRDTQYF | TGTGCCAGCCCCGTGCGGGATACGCAGTATTTT
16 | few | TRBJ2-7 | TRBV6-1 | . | CASSPPGRLSSYEQYF | TGTGCCAGCAGTCCACCTGGGAGGTTAAGCTCCTACGAGCAGTACTTC
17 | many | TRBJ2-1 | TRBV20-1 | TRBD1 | CSASLFTGAAMEDEQFF | TGCAGTGCTAGTCTTTTTACAGGGGCGGCGATGGAGGATGAGCAGTTCTTC
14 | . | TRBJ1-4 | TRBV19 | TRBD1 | CASSIGQGNEKLFF | TGTGCCAGTAGCATCGGACAGGGGAACGAAAAACTGTTTTTT
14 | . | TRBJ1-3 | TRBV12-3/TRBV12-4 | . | CASSYTGSGNTIYF | TGTGCCAGCAGCTATACAGGGTCTGGAAACACCATATATTTT
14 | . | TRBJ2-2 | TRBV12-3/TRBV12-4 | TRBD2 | CASSERGLAGELFF | TGTGCCAGCAGCGAGCGGGGCCTCGCCGGGGAGCTGTTTTTT
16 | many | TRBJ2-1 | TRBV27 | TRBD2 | CASTLHLAGVKNEQFF | TGTGCCAGCACCTTACACCTAGCGGGAGTTAAGAATGAGCAGTTCTTC
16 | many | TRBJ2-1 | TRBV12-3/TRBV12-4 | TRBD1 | CASSGNRDRNYNEQFF | TGTGCCAGCAGTGGGAACCGGGACAGAAACTACAATGAGCAGTTCTTC
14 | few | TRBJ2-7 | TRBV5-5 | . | CASSLGTVSYEQYF | TGTGCCAGCAGCTTGGGGACCGTCTCCTACGAGCAGTACTTC
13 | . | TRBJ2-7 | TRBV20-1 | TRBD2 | CSATLAGASKQYF | TGCAGTGCTACCTTAGCGGGAGCATCAAAGCAGTACTTC
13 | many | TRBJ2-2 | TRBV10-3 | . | CAISALGTGELFF | TGTGCCATCAGTGCCCTAGGAACCGGGGAGCTGTTTTTT
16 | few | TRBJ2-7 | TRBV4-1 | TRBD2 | CASSQGGLADTYEQYF | TGCGCCAGCAGCCAAGGGGGCCTAGCGGATACCTACGAGCAGTACTTC
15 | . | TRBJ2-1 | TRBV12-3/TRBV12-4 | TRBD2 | CASRLTGTSHNEQFF | TGTGCCAGCAGGCTTACCGGGACTAGCCACAATGAGCAGTTCTTC
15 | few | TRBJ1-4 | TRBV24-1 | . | CATSESTGANEKLFF | TGTGCCACCAGTGAATCGACAGGCGCCAATGAAAAACTGTTTTTT
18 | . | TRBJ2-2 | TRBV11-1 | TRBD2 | CASSPGLAGAGNTGELFF | TGTGCCAGCAGCCCCGGACTAGCGGGAGCGGGGAACACCGGGGAGCTGTTTTTT
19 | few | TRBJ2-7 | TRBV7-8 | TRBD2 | CASSLDAAMAGGPGYEQYF | TGTGCCAGCAGCTTAGATGCCGCGATGGCGGGAGGGCCGGGGTACGAGCAGTACTTC
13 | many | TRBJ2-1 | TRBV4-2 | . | CASSQDVRGEQFF | TGTGCCAGCAGCCAAGATGTTAGGGGTGAGCAGTTCTTC
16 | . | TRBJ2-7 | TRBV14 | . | CASSQGSTLARYEQYF | TGTGCCAGCAGCCAAGGGTCGACTTTGGCGCGCTACGAGCAGTACTTC
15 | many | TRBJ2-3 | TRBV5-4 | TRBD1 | CASSLRTGGADTQYF | TGTGCCAGCAGCTTGCGGACAGGGGGCGCAGATACGCAGTATTTT
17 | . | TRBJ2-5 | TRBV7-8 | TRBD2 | CASSLTSGRAGLETQYF | TGTGCCAGCAGCCTGACTAGCGGGAGGGCCGGGTTGGAGACCCAGTACTTC
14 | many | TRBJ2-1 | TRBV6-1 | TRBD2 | CASKGREFYNEQFF | TGTGCCAGCAAGGGGAGGGAGTTCTACAATGAGCAGTTCTTC
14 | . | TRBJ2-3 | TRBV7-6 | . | CASSFGATTDTQYF | TGTGCCAGCAGCTTTGGCGCTACCACAGATACGCAGTATTTT
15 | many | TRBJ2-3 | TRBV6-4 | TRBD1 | CASSRQGGSADTQYF | TGTGCCAGCAGCCGACAGGGGGGTAGTGCAGATACGCAGTATTTT
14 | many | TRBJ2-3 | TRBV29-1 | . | CSGAPDRQADTQYF | TGCAGCGGCGCTCCTGACAGGCAGGCAGATACGCAGTATTTT
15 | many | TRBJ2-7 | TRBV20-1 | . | CSARDSGRDPHEQYF | TGCAGTGCTAGAGATAGCGGCAGGGACCCCCACGAGCAGTACTTC
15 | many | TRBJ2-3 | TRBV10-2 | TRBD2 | CASRTSGDRTDTQYF | TGCGCCAGTCGGACTAGCGGGGACCGCACAGATACGCAGTATTTT
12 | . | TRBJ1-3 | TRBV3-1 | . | CASSQRWNTIYF | TGTGCCAGCAGCCAACGCTGGAACACCATATATTTT
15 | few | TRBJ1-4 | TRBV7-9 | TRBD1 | CASIEKGQTNEKLFF | TGTGCCAGCATCGAAAAGGGACAGACTAATGAAAAACTGTTTTTT
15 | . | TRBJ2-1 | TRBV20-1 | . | CSAREGARSYNEQFF | TGCAGTGCTAGGGAGGGGGCCCGCTCCTACAATGAGCAGTTCTTC
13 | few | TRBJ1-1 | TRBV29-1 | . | CSVCAELNTEAFF | TGCAGCGTTTGTGCAGAGTTGAACACTGAAGCTTTCTTT
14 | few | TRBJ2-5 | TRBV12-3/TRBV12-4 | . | CASRTAPNQETQYF | TGTGCCAGCAGGACAGCACCCAACCAAGAGACCCAGTACTTC
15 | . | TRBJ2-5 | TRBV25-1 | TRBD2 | CASSDGGLVQETQYF | TGTGCCAGCAGTGACGGGGGACTAGTCCAAGAGACCCAGTACTTC
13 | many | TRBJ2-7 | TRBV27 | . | CASTGGGTYEQYF | TGTGCCAGCACTGGTGGCGGGACCTACGAGCAGTACTTC
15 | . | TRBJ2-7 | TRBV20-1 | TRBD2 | CSARVGGGPTNEQYF | TGCAGTGCTAGAGTGGGGGGAGGGCCTACCAACGAGCAGTACTTC
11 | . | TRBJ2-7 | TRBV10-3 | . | CAISESWEQYF | TGTGCCATCAGTGAGTCGTGGGAGCAGTACTTC
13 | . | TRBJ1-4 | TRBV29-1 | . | CSGRDSPNEKLFF | TGCAGCGGTCGTGACTCCCCAAATGAAAAACTGTTTTTT
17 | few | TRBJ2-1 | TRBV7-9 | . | CASSLGLGGVGYNEQFF | TGTGCCAGCAGCTTAGGGCTAGGAGGAGTAGGCTACAATGAGCAGTTCTTC
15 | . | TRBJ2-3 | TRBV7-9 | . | CASSLDGGSTDTQYF | TGTGCCAGCAGCTTAGATGGCGGGAGCACAGATACGCAGTATTTT
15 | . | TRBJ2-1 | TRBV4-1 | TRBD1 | CASSQDRGHNNEQFF | TGCGCCAGCAGCCAGGACAGGGGGCACAACAATGAGCAGTTCTTC
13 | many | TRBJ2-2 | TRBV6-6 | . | CASSEEYTGELFF | TGTGCCAGCAGCGAGGAGTACACCGGGGAGCTGTTTTTT
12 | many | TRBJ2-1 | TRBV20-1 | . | CSATGSYNEQFF | TGCAGTGCTACAGGGTCCTACAATGAGCAGTTCTTC
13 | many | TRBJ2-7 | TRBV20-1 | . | CSARVGGSYEQYF | TGCAGTGCTAGAGTCGGGGGTTCCTACGAGCAGTACTTC
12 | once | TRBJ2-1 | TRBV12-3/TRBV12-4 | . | CASSSTGLSLFF | TGTGCCAGCAGTTCTACCGGACTAAGCTTGTTCTTC
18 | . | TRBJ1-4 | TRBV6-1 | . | CASRGYGTQNWPNEKLFF | TGTGCCAGCAGAGGATACGGCACTCAGAATTGGCCGAATGAAAAACTGTTTTTT
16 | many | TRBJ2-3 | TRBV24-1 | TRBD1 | CATSDSGTGATDTQYF | TGTGCCACCAGTGATTCCGGGACAGGGGCGACGGATACGCAGTATTTT
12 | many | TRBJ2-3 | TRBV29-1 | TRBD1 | CSAGQRTDTQYF | TGCAGCGCGGGACAGCGCACAGATACGCAGTATTTT
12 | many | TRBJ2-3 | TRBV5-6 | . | CASSFPGDTQYF | TGTGCCAGCAGCTTCCCAGGGGATACGCAGTATTTT